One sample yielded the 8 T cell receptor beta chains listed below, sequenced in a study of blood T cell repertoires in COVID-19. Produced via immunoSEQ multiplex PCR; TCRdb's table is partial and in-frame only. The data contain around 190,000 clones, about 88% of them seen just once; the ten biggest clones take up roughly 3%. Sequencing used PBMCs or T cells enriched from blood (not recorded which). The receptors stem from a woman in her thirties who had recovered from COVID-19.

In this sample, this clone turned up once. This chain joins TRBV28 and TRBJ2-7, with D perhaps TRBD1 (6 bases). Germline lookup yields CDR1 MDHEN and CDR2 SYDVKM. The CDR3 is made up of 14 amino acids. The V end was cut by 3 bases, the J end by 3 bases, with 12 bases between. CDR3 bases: TGTGCCAGCAGTTTTCTGACAGGAGTCTACGAGCAGTACTTC. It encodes CASSFLTGVYEQYF.

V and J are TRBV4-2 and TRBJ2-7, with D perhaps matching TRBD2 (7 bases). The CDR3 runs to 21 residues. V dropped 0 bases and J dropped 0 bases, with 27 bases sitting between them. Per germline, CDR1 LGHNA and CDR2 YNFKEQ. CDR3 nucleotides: TGTGCCAGCAGCCAAGAGGGACTTTGGGGGGGCCTGGGGGTCACCTCCTACGAGCAGTACGTC. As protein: CASSQEGLWGGLGVTSYEQYV.

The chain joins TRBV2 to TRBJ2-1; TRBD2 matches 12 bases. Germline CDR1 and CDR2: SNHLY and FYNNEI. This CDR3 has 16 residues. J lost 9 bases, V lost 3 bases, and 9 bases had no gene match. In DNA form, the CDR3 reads TGTGCCAGCAGTGATCTCCGACTAGCGGGAGAGGTTGAGCAGTTCTTC. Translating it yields CASSDLRLAGEVEQFF.

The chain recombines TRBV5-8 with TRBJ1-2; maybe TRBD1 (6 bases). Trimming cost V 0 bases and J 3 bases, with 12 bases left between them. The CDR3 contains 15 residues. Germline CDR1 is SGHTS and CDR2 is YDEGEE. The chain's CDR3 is CASSLGTAFDYGYTF. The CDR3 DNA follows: TGTGCCAGCAGCTTGGGGACAGCCTTTGACTATGGCTACACCTTC.

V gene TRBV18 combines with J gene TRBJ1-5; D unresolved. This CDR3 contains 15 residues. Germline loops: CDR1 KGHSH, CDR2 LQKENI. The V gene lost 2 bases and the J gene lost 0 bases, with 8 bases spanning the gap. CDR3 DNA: TGTGCCAGCTCACCAAACCACGGTAGCAATCAGCCCCAGCATTTT. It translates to CASSPNHGSNQPQHF.

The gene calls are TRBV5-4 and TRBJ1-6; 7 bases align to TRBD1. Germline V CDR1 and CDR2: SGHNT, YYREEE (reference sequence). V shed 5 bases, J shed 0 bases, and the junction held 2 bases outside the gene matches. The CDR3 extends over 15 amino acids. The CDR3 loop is CASSTGDSYNSPLHF. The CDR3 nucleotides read TGTGCCAGCAGTACAGGGGACTCCTATAATTCACCCCTCCACTTT.

Here the CDR3 DNA reads TGTGCCAGTAGTATTAAGGAGACGGGGAATAGCAATCAGCCCCAGCATTTT. Amino acids: CASSIKETGNSNQPQHF. The gene calls are TRBV19 and TRBJ1-5; D is uncertain. The germline gives CDR1 LNHDA, CDR2 SQIVND (reference sequence). The CDR3 length is 17 residues. V was clipped by 3 bases and J by 0 bases, with 15 bases between them.

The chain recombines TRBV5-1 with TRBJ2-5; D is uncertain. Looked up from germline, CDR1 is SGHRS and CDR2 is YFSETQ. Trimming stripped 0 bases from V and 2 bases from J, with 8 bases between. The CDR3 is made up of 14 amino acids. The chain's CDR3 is CASSLEAGQETQYF. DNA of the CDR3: TGCGCCAGCAGCTTGGAGGCAGGTCAAGAGACCCAGTACTTC.